The 4 T cell receptor beta chains below come from one sample, sequenced in a study of radiotherapy plus CTLA-4 blockade in lung cancer. This table comes from immunoSEQ multiplex PCR, and its TCRdb copy is limited to in-frame clones, with some not included. The sample has 50,000 or so clones, roughly four fifths seen once. The sample here was peripheral blood, taken from a patient treated with radiotherapy plus ipilimumab. These receptors came from a human donor with non-small cell lung cancer who had stable disease on radiotherapy plus ipilimumab.

V is TRBV4-3 and J is TRBJ1-1; 7 bases fit TRBD1. V was clipped by 4 bases and J by 8 bases; unmatched bases: 10. Per germline, CDR1 LGHNA and CDR2 YSLEER. The CDR3 consists of 14 residues. This CDR3 is CASSLNRGREEAFF. Written as DNA, the CDR3 is TGCGCCAGCAGCCTAAACAGGGGTCGTGAAGAAGCTTTCTTT.

CDR3 amino acids: CARSSGGAREQFF. CDR3 nucleotides: TGTGCCCGCTCTAGCGGGGGGGCCCGGGAGCAGTTCTTC. The chain employs TRBV30 and TRBJ2-1; TRBD2 agrees at 12 bases. The CDR3 length is 13 residues. The V and J ends lost 8 bases and 10 bases, in that order; junction bases with no gene match: 9. Germline values: CDR1 GTSNPN, CDR2 SVGIG (reference sequence).

The chain is built from TRBV11-2 and TRBJ1-2; 9 bases map to TRBD1. This CDR3 is 13 amino acids long. Germline lookup yields CDR1 SGHAT and CDR2 FQNNGV. The V gene end was trimmed by 4 bases and the J gene end by 6 bases; junction bases not matched to a gene: 3. The CDR3 DNA sequence: TGTGCCAGCAGCTCGGGGACAGGGAATGGCTACACCTTC. Translating it yields CASSSGTGNGYTF.

The chain combines TRBV6-5 with TRBJ1-4, with TRBD1 as a possible D gene (5 bases). The CDR3 loop spans 15 amino acids. Looked up from germline, CDR1 is MNHEY and CDR2 is SVGAGI. With 0 bases removed from V and 2 bases from J, the gap between germline ends came to 7 bases. The CDR3 bases are TGTGCCAGCAGTTACTCGGCAGGGACTAATGAAAAACTGTTTTTT. Its protein is CASSYSAGTNEKLFF.